The 3 T cell receptor beta chains in this list originate from one sample, sequenced in a study of blood T cells in healthy people across ages. Using a J-beta primer mix together with a sample-barcoded 5' primer, a second PCR was run for about 7 to 12 cycles. TCRdb processed the 5' RACE reads anew with MiXCR; each CDR3 protein has one entry. The sample records about 1.4 million distinct CDR3 sequences, 59% being singletons. Sequenced: blood. All receptors derive from a man aged 18 to 29 in good health.

CDR3 loop: CASSLAMGQPTYEQYF. The CDR3 bases are TGCGCCAGCAGCTTGGCCATGGGACAGCCAACCTACGAGCAGTACTTC. The V and J genes are TRBV5-1 and TRBJ2-7; 7 bases line up with TRBD1. Unmatched junction bases numbered 8, after V lost 0 bases and J lost 2 bases. Germline CDR1 reads SGHRS; CDR2 reads YFSETQ. CDR3 length: 16 amino acids.

J is TRBJ2-3 and V is TRBV2; TRBD2 matches 10 bases. V dropped 6 bases and J dropped 7; count of bases not matched to a gene: 4. Germline CDR1 and CDR2: SNHLY and FYNNEI. This CDR3 is 13 amino acids long. This CDR3 reads CASRLAGSYTQYF. The CDR3 bases are TGTGCCAGCAGACTAGCGGGAAGTTATACGCAGTATTTT.

This sequence joins TRBV15 and TRBJ2-7; no firm D call. V dropped 0 bases and J dropped 9 bases, with 12 bases sitting between them. Germline CDR1 LNHNV, CDR2 YYDKDF (reference sequence). This CDR3 spans 13 amino acids. The DNA for the CDR3 is TGTGCCACCAGCAGAGATCCAAGCTTTTGGCAGTACTTC. It encodes CATSRDPSFWQYF.